This TCR beta chain is drawn from a study of blood T cell repertoires in COVID-19. Overall study context: Both acute and convalescent COVID-19 samples were obtained from the United States, Italy and Spain. Sources were T cells, B-cell-depleted T cells, or PBMCs; the material itself was cDNA or gDNA.

How the authors handled the data: Scientists estimated how many nucleated cells there were by amplifying reference gene primers. The assay was immunoSEQ multiplex PCR, and TCRdb's table has in-frame clones only and misses some. V and J calls plus clone size are reproduced from that table; the DNA served to infer D and trimming. The profile shows a few hundred thousand clones, roughly 90% of them singletons. V lost 2 bases to trimming and J lost 10 bases, with 9 bases between them. The CDR3 is 13 residues long. The germline V gene encodes CDR1 SGHTA and CDR2 FQGTGA. The sequencing sample was made of peripheral blood. The chain carries TRBV7-3 and TRBJ1-6; a possible D gene is TRBD1 (5 bases). This sequence originates from a woman in her fifties or sixties with acute or convalescent COVID-19. CDR3 region: CASSLQGGSPLHF. The CDR3 DNA reads TGTGCCAGCAGCTTACAGGGTGGCTCACCCCTCCACTTT.